This T cell receptor beta chain stems from a study of T cells in localized non-small cell lung cancer. The CDR3 has 16 amino acids. V was pared by 5 bases and J by 4 bases, with 6 bases of the junction left unmatched. Germline assignment: CDR1 SGHTA and CDR2 FQGNSA. Notes on this clone: Antigen unknown.

Using immunoSEQ multiplex PCR, the repertoire was profiled, and TCRdb retains in-frame clones only, with some absent. Altogether 30,000 or so clones are present, 70% to 90% being singletons, with the ten largest covering about 9.4%. Study-wide results and limits: In adjacent lung, a median around 52 of the top 100 tumor clones were found. Compared with tumor, uninvolved adjacent lung displayed greater T cell clonality, ranking highest overall. Owing to sequencing of a solitary tumor region, heterogeneity cannot be discounted. The study linked higher blood T cell density to longer overall survival.

The chain combines TRBV7-2 with TRBJ2-2; 11 nucleotides match TRBD2. This specimen was peripheral blood, taken before any cancer treatment. The TCR originated in a woman aged 35 to 70 with stage I lung adenocarcinoma. The DNA of the CDR3 is TGTGCCAGCAGCCCTAGGGGACTAGCGGTCACCGGGGAGCTGTTTTTT. Protein: CASSPRGLAVTGELFF. The variable domain in full, completed from reference TRBV7-2 and TRBJ2-2, reads GAGVSQSPSNKVTEKGKDVELRCDPISGHTALYWYRQSLGQGLEFLIYFQGNSAPDKSGLPSDRFSAERTGGSVSTLTIQRTQQEDSAVYLCASSPRGLAVTGELFFGEGSRLTVL.